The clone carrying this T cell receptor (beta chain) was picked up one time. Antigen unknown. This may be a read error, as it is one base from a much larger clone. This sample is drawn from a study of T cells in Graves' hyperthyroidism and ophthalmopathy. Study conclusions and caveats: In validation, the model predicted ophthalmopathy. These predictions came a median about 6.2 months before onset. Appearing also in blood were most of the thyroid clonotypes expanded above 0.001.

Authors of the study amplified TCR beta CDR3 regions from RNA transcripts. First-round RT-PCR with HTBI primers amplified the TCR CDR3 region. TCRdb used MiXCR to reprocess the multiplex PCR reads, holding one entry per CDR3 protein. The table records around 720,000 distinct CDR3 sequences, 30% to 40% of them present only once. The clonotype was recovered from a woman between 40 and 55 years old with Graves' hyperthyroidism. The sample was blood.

The chain's CDR3 is CAGSLTTETQYF. CDR3 nucleotide sequence: TGTGCCGGCAGCCTTACGACGGAGACCCAGTACTTC. V and J are TRBV11-1 and TRBJ2-5; D remains unclear. The CDR3 has 12 amino acids. Germline-derived CDR1 and CDR2 are SGHAT and FQDESV (reference sequence). The whole variable domain, remainder taken from reference TRBV11-1 and TRBJ2-5, is EAEVAQSPRYKITEKSQAVAFWCDPISGHATLYWYRQILGQGPELLVQFQDESVVDDSQLPKDRFSAERLKGVDSTLKIQPAELGDSAMYLCAGSLTTETQYFGPGTRLLVL.